This note documents a single T cell receptor (beta chain) sequence. No antigen is known for it. Germline CDR1 and CDR2: DFQATT and SNEGSKA (reference sequence). Losses at the gene ends were 3 bases for V and 2 bases for J; bases not matched to a gene: 14. The CDR3 contains 17 residues. The data were taken from a study of T cell responses to AZD1222 COVID-19 vaccine. In the study overall: It was second doses at about 4 or about 12 weeks that were pooled.

Study observations and caveats: With dominance at 160-218 and 743-854, vaccine-associated CD4 TCRs spanned spike. Targets within unmutated variant regions were reportedly found for nearly half of spike-specific TCRs. Repertoires were collected only later (after the peak T cell response had occurred).

Sequenced by immunoSEQ multiplex PCR; TCRdb stores in-frame clones only, minus some. The table lists about 120,000 clones, approximately 90% of them singletons, with less than 3.5% in the top ten. This TCR came from an adult in good health. Sequencing used peripheral blood, obtained on day 0 of AZD1222 vaccination. This chain links TRBV20-1 with TRBJ2-7, with TRBD2 matching over 9 bases. The CDR3 loop reads CSASTAASGTRPYEQYF. For the CDR3, the DNA is TGCAGTGCTAGTACGGCGGCTAGCGGGACTAGGCCCTACGAGCAGTACTTC.